Below are 27 T cell receptor beta chains sequenced from a single sample in a study of T cell responses to AZD1222 COVID-19 vaccine. Profiled with immunoSEQ multiplex PCR; TCRdb holds only in-frame clones, not every one. The table records some 120,000 clones, around 93% of them present only once. The material was peripheral blood, obtained 28 days after the second AZD1222 dose. These receptor sequences come from an adult who received the AZD1222 COVID-19 vaccine.

This clone was counted once. The J gene is TRBJ1-3, the V gene TRBV5-1, with 7 positions matching TRBD1. The CDR3 has 14 amino acids. Germline V gives CDR1 SGHRS, CDR2 YFSETQ. The ends lost 3 bases at V and 4 bases at J; junction bases unmatched: 4. CDR3 in DNA: TGCGCCAGCAGCTCTGGGACAGACGGAAACACCATATATTTT. Amino acids: CASSSGTDGNTIYF.

This chain joins TRBV7-9 and TRBJ1-1; the match to TRBD1 covers 9 bases. From germline, CDR1 is SEHNR and CDR2 FQNEAQ (reference sequence). Trimming took 4 bases from V and 4 from J; bases not matched to a gene: 7. The CDR3 extends over 15 amino acids. This CDR3 reads CASSWETGGGTEAFF. Here the CDR3 DNA reads TGTGCCAGCAGCTGGGAGACAGGGGGAGGCACTGAAGCTTTCTTT.

The genes are TRBV27 and TRBJ2-1, with 7 bases fitting TRBD1. The CDR3 contains 18 residues. CDR1 MNHEY and CDR2 SMNVEV come from the germline V gene (reference sequence). The V and J ends lost 5 bases and 3 bases, in that order; junction bases with no gene match: 16. The DNA of the CDR3 is TGTGCCAGCAGTCTGAACAGGGGTGTGCGAACGCTCTACAATGAGCAGTTCTTC. It translates to CASSLNRGVRTLYNEQFF.

The rearrangement links TRBV6-5 to TRBJ1-6; the match to TRBD1 covers 10 bases. Trimming took 4 bases from V and 9 from J; bases not matched to a gene: 6. The CDR3 sequence is 15 residues long. CDR1 MNHEY and CDR2 SVGAGI come from the germline V gene. DNA for the CDR3: TGTGCCAGCAGTTCTGGACAGGGGGTATTTTCACCCCTCCACTTT. This codes for CASSSGQGVFSPLHF.

The chain is built from TRBV10-3 and TRBJ1-2; D may be TRBD1 (5 bases). Trimming removed 3 bases from V and 8 bases from J, with 13 bases in between. The CDR3 covers 13 residues. Per germline, CDR1 ENHRY and CDR2 SYGVKD. The CDR3 region has the DNA TGTGCCATCAGTGAAGAGGGGAGGGAAGGCTACACCTTC. Translating gives CAISEEGREGYTF.

The chain joins TRBV7-9 to TRBJ2-5; 8 bases are shared with TRBD1. Germline V gene sequence: CDR1 SEHNR, CDR2 FQNEAQ (reference sequence). V shed 3 bases, J shed 5 bases, and the junction held 8 bases outside the gene matches. The length of the CDR3 is 15 residues. This CDR3 is CASSFRSGGAETQYF. Here the CDR3 DNA reads TGTGCCAGCAGCTTCAGGTCAGGGGGCGCGGAGACCCAGTACTTC.

The J gene is TRBJ2-5, the V gene TRBV20-1; 9 bases align to TRBD2. Germline lookup yields CDR1 DFQATT and CDR2 SNEGSKA (reference sequence). With 3 bases clipped from V and 1 base from J, the junction kept 12 bases outside the gene matches. The CDR3 sequence is 17 residues long. The DNA for the CDR3 is TGCAGTGCTAGTCCCCCAGCGGGGGGCTCTCTCCAAGAGACCCAGTACTTC. Translation: CSASPPAGGSLQETQYF.

This clone was seen just once. The chain recombines TRBV19 with TRBJ1-1, with a tentative D call TRBD1 (5 bases). Germline values: CDR1 LNHDA, CDR2 SQIVND (reference sequence). The CDR3 runs to 14 residues. V shed 3 bases and J shed 1 base, with 9 bases lying between them. The CDR3 DNA reads TGTGCCAGTAGTATGGTCGGGGGGAACACTGAAGCTTTCTTT. Its translation: CASSMVGGNTEAFF.

As concerns this clone: At one boundary the junction diverges from the germline segment, which might be a read error. The V gene is TRBV2, the J gene TRBJ1-2; perhaps TRBD1 as D (5 bases). The germline gives CDR1 SNHLY, CDR2 FYNNEI. The CDR3 extends over 16 amino acids. This chain's CDR3 is CASSEEVTAGVYGYTF. The CDR3 bases are TGTGCCAGCAGCGAAGAGGTGACAGCTGGGGTATATGGCTACACCTTC.

This rearrangement joins TRBV18 to TRBJ2-7, with 14 bases matching TRBD2. The CDR3 is 17 amino acids. Germline values: CDR1 KGHSH, CDR2 LQKENI. The V segment lost 0 bases and the J segment 2 bases; nucleotides outside the gene matches: 3. CDR3 nucleotides: TGTGCCAGCTCACCACCGGGACTAGCGGGAGAGACCTACGAGCAGTACTTC. Translated, it gives CASSPPGLAGETYEQYF.

This chain links TRBV11-1 with TRBJ2-3, with 7 nucleotides matching TRBD2. CDR3 length equals 14 residues. CDR1 is SGHAT and CDR2 is FQDESV in the germline V gene (reference sequence). The V segment lost 4 bases and the J segment 3 bases; nucleotides outside the gene matches: 4. CDR3 in amino acids: CASSSGGNTDTQYF. Written as DNA, the CDR3 is TGTGCCAGCAGCTCCGGGGGGAATACAGATACGCAGTATTTT.

The V call is TRBV5-6, the J call TRBJ1-2, with 9 positions matching TRBD1. The V gene's germline CDR1 is SGHDT and CDR2 YYEEEE. The CDR3 runs 14 residues. V lost 5 bases to trimming and J lost 4 bases; unmatched junction nucleotides: 6. The CDR3, as DNA: TGTGCCAGCAGGGAGACAGGGGGACGCTATGGCTACACCTTC. Its protein product is CASRETGGRYGYTF. The variable domain in full, with the rest retrieved from reference TRBV5-6 and TRBJ1-2, is DAGVTQSPTHLIKTRGQQVTLRCSPKSGHDTVSWYQQALGQGPQFIFQYYEEEERQRGNFPDRFSGHQFPNYSSELNVNALLLGDSALYLCASRETGGRYGYTFGSGTRLTVV.

The V call is TRBV5-4, the J call TRBJ2-6; a weak D match, TRBD1 (5 bases). V lost 3 bases and J lost 0, with 16 bases in between. The CDR3 has 18 amino acids. CDR1 is SGHNT, CDR2 YYREEE, per germline (reference sequence). CDR3 in DNA: TGTGCCAGCAGCTACCCCAGGGTTTCGAGCTCTGGGGCCAACGTCCTGACTTTC. This translates into CASSYPRVSSSGANVLTF.

CDR3 sequence (DNA): TGTGCCAGCAGTTACGCCGGGACAGGAGCCTACGAGCAGTACTTC. Translated, it gives CASSYAGTGAYEQYF. V is TRBV6-6 and J is TRBJ2-7, with 8 bases aligning to TRBD1. There are 15 residues in the CDR3. The V and J ends lost 2 bases and 2 bases, in that order; junction bases with no gene match: 5. Germline CDR1 is MNHNY and CDR2 is SVGAGI (reference sequence).

This rearrangement joins TRBV29-1 to TRBJ2-1; 8 nucleotides line up with TRBD2. Germline trimming cut 5 bases from V and 6 bases from J; bases unmatched to any gene: 9. The CDR3 length is 14 residues. The germline V gene encodes CDR1 SQVTM and CDR2 ANQGSEA. In DNA form, the CDR3 reads TGCAGCGTTCGCGGGAGGCCGAGGGGCAATGAGCAGTTCTTC. It yields the protein CSVRGRPRGNEQFF.

The rearrangement joins TRBV19 to TRBJ2-6; D not certain. V was clipped by 2 bases and J by 0 bases, with 5 bases between them. Germline V gene data show CDR1 as LNHDA and CDR2 as SQIVND (reference sequence). The CDR3 spans 15 residues. In nucleotides, the CDR3 is TGTGCCAGTAGTATAATGAGCTCTGGGGCCAACGTCCTGACTTTC. Translated, it gives CASSIMSSGANVLTF.

The V call is TRBV7-2, the J call TRBJ1-5, with 8 nucleotides matching TRBD1. V was clipped by 0 bases and J by 6 bases; unmatched bases: 7. The CDR3 runs to 16 residues. The germline V gene encodes CDR1 SGHTA and CDR2 FQGNSA. The CDR3 DNA follows: TGTGCCAGCAGCTTAGCTACGACAGGGGTTGGTCAGCCCCAGCATTTT. It encodes CASSLATTGVGQPQHF.

The V and J genes are TRBV7-6 and TRBJ1-2; D might be TRBD1 (6 bases). The CDR3 is 13 amino acids. Germline V lookup: CDR1 SGHVS, CDR2 FNYEAQ. Between the trimmed V and J ends, which lost 5 bases and 6 bases, there was a span of 13 bases. CDR3 sequence reads: CASSQAAGDGYTF. CDR3 DNA sequence: TGTGCCAGCAGCCAGGCGGCAGGGGATGGCTACACCTTC. Variable domain in full (rest from reference TRBV7-6 and TRBJ1-2): GAGVSQSPRYKVTKRGQDVALRCDPISGHVSLYWYRQALGQGPEFLTYFNYEAQQDKSGLPNDRFSAERPEGSISTLTIQRTEQRDSAMYRCASSQAAGDGYTFGSGTRLTVV.

The chain links TRBV28 to TRBJ1-1; TRBD1 is a possible D gene (5 bases). Germline V CDR1 and CDR2: MDHEN, SYDVKM. The length of the CDR3 is 14 residues. The germline V and J ends were trimmed by 2 bases and 4 bases, with 11 bases remaining between them. The CDR3 loop reads CASSLKQGVTEAFF. The CDR3 nucleotides are TGTGCCAGCAGTTTAAAGCAGGGCGTCACTGAAGCTTTCTTT.

This chain connects TRBV5-4 to TRBJ2-1; the match to TRBD2 covers 8 bases. This CDR3 is built from 14 residues. Germline CDR1 reads SGHNT; CDR2 reads YYREEE (reference sequence). V was pared by 6 bases and J by 8 bases, with 10 bases of the junction left unmatched. The DNA for the CDR3 is TGTGCCAGCAACAGAGCGGGAGTGGGAGATGAGCAGTTCTTC. This sequence encodes CASNRAGVGDEQFF.

The chain links TRBV15 to TRBJ2-7, with 7 bases aligning to TRBD2. The CDR3 is 15 amino acids. The J segment lost 4 bases and the V segment lost 3 bases, leaving 9 bases of the junction unmatched. The germline CDR1 and CDR2 sequences are LNHNV and YYDKDF (reference sequence). CDR3 sequence (DNA): TGTGCCACCAGCAGTCTAGCGGTAGAGCATTACGAGCAGTACTTC. This translates into CATSSLAVEHYEQYF.

This chain uses TRBV5-6 with TRBJ1-2; 8 bases align to TRBD1. V lost 4 bases to trimming and J lost 7 bases; unmatched junction nucleotides: 12. From germline, CDR1 is SGHDT and CDR2 YYEEEE. The CDR3 sequence is 15 residues long. This CDR3 is CASSRVDRGRGGYTF. The CDR3, as DNA: TGTGCCAGCAGCCGAGTTGACAGGGGTCGAGGTGGCTACACCTTC.

The chain has TRBV12-3 or TRBV12-4 and TRBJ1-1; no clear D gene. Trimming stripped 8 bases from V and 0 bases from J, with 1 base between. This CDR3 region has 10 residues. The CDR3 is CASLNTEAFF. CDR3 coding DNA: TGTGCCAGCTTGAACACTGAAGCTTTCTTT.

Notes on this clone: Its ends do not fully match the called genes, so a read error is possible. CDR3 sequence reads: CASPGTPTDF. The CDR3 nucleotides are TGTGCCAGTCCGGGGACCCCCACGGACTTC. The chain joins TRBV19 to TRBJ2-5, with D possibly being TRBD1 or TRBD2 (5 bases each). In germline, CDR1 is LNHDA, CDR2 SQIVND (reference sequence). This CDR3 comprises 10 residues.

The genes are TRBV24-1 and TRBJ2-5; TRBD1 aligns across 10 bases. This CDR3 is 15 amino acids long. The J segment lost 5 bases and the V segment lost 4 bases, leaving 6 bases of the junction unmatched. The germline CDR1 and CDR2 sequences are KGHDR and SFDVKD. The CDR3 sequence: CATSDSDRGGETQYF. CDR3 coding DNA: TGTGCCACCAGTGACTCGGACAGGGGGGGGGAGACCCAGTACTTC.

This clone was recorded a few times. This sequence joins TRBV28 and TRBJ2-7; 9 nucleotides agree with TRBD1. Looked up from germline, CDR1 is MDHEN and CDR2 is SYDVKM. This CDR3 comprises 14 residues. Losses at the gene ends were 7 bases for V and 5 bases for J; bases not matched to a gene: 9. In DNA, the CDR3 is TGTGCCAGCAACAAACAGGGGGCTCTAAACGAGCAGTACTTC. This translates into CASNKQGALNEQYF.

This clone was seen once. The chain combines TRBV10-3 with TRBJ1-2, with 7 bases matching TRBD1. J lost 6 bases, V lost 4 bases, and 8 bases had no gene match. Germline lookup yields CDR1 ENHRY and CDR2 SYGVKD. CDR3 length: 14 residues. Here the CDR3 reads CAISADRDSNGYTF. The CDR3 nucleotides are TGTGCCATCAGTGCCGACAGGGATTCAAATGGCTACACCTTC.